Shown below are 30 T cell receptor beta chains from a single sample sequenced in a study of blood T cell repertoires in COVID-19. Repertoires were generated with immunoSEQ multiplex PCR, while TCRdb's copy carries only in-frame clones and drops some. Found here are roughly 32,000 clones, roughly 92% of them singletons; the top ten hold around 3.6%. Sequences were obtained from peripheral blood. The receptors stem from a man aged 60 to 69 with acute or convalescent COVID-19.

The genes are TRBV11-3 and TRBJ2-5, with D tentatively TRBD2 (6 bases). The CDR3 covers 16 residues. V was cut by 5 bases and J by 1 base, with 17 bases left in between. Germline V gene data show CDR1 as SGHNT and CDR2 as YENEEA. CDR3 DNA sequence: TGTGCCAGCAGCCCCTCTCTGGGGGGATTCCAAGAGACCCAGTACTTC. Its protein is CASSPSLGGFQETQYF.

In this sample, this clone turned up once. A junction end diverges from the germline sequence, so it may reflect a read error. This rearrangement joins TRBV7-9 to TRBJ1-1; D is possibly TRBD1 (5 bases). Germline loops: CDR1 SEHNR, CDR2 FQNEAQ (reference sequence). The CDR3 has 12 residues. The CDR3 reads CASSPRGFGPLF. In DNA form, the CDR3 reads TGTGCCAGCAGCCCCCGGGGGTTCGGCCCGTTATTT.

The count of this clone is one. V and J are TRBV5-1 and TRBJ1-2; possible D gene TRBD1, 6 bases. V dropped 0 bases and J dropped 6 bases, with 12 bases sitting between them. This CDR3 comprises 14 residues. Germline V gene sequence: CDR1 SGHRS, CDR2 YFSETQ. The CDR3 nucleotides read TGCGCCAGCAGCTTGGAAGTCCCAGGGGATGGCTACACCTTC. It translates to CASSLEVPGDGYTF.

V gene TRBV11-3 combines with J gene TRBJ2-2, with D tentatively TRBD1 (6 bases). The CDR3 has 16 amino acids. Germline CDR1 is SGHNT and CDR2 is YENEEA. Trimming left V 5 bases short and J 0 bases short, with 13 bases between. The CDR3 DNA is TGTGCCAGCAGCCCCGGACAGATCGCGAACACCGGGGAGCTGTTTTTT. It yields the protein CASSPGQIANTGELFF. Full variable domain (missing parts from reference TRBV11-3 and TRBJ2-2): EAGVVQSPRYKIIEKKQPVAFWCNPISGHNTLYWYLQNLGQGPELLIRYENEEAVDDSQLPKDRFSAERLKGVDSTLKIQPAELGDSAVYLCASSPGQIANTGELFFGEGSRLTVL.

The chain carries TRBV7-8 and TRBJ1-2; 12 bases fit TRBD1. The CDR3 extends over 17 amino acids. J gave up 6 bases and V 1 base, and 9 bases lay outside the gene matches. The V gene's germline CDR1 is SGHVS and CDR2 FQNEAQ. Written as DNA, the CDR3 is TGTGCCAGCAGCTTAGGGGTGTGGGACAGGGGGCGGGATGGCTACACCTTC. Translating gives CASSLGVWDRGRDGYTF. Variable domain in full (rest from reference TRBV7-8 and TRBJ1-2): GAGVSQSPRYKVAKRGQDVALRCDPISGHVSLFWYQQALGQGPEFLTYFQNEAQLDKSGLPSDRFFAERPEGSVSTLKIQRTQQEDSAVYLCASSLGVWDRGRDGYTFGSGTRLTVV.

The chain joins TRBV19 to TRBJ2-3; 7 bases line up with TRBD1. V shed 8 bases and J 4 bases; nucleotides not matched to a gene: 9. CDR3 length: 14 residues. Germline V gene data show CDR1 as LNHDA and CDR2 as SQIVND (reference sequence). The CDR3 is CASSTTGRADTQYF. CDR3 sequence (DNA): TGTGCCAGTTCGACGACAGGGCGGGCAGATACGCAGTATTTT.

This chain uses TRBV7-6 with TRBJ1-4; D call uncertain. Germline CDR1 SGHVS, CDR2 FNYEAQ. V was shortened by 5 bases and J by 4 bases, with 5 bases between the two germline ends. The CDR3 has 12 residues. The CDR3 DNA sequence: TGTGCCAGCAGCCGGGTTAATGAAAAACTGTTTTTT. Its protein is CASSRVNEKLFF.

The J gene is TRBJ2-1, the V gene TRBV7-3, with D perhaps TRBD1 (5 bases). The germline V and J ends were trimmed by 4 bases and 2 bases, with 12 bases remaining between them. This CDR3 spans 15 amino acids. Germline CDR1 SGHTA, CDR2 FQGTGA. The CDR3 DNA reads TGTGCCAGCAGCTCCCAGGGATCCCCCTACAATGAGCAGTTCTTC. Translated: CASSSQGSPYNEQFF.

V is TRBV19 and J is TRBJ2-2; 12 bases are a match to TRBD2. CDR3 length: 17 amino acids. Germline loops: CDR1 LNHDA, CDR2 SQIVND (reference sequence). Unmatched junction bases numbered 8, after V lost 3 bases and J lost 6 bases. DNA of the CDR3: TGTGCCAGTAGTATGGACCTAGCGGGAGGGCCGGCCGGGGAGCTGTTTTTT. Its protein is CASSMDLAGGPAGELFF. Drawing the rest from reference TRBV19 and TRBJ2-2, the complete variable domain is DGGITQSPKYLFRKEGQNVTLSCEQNLNHDAMYWYRQDPGQGLRLIYYSQIVNDFQKGDIAEGYSVSREKKESFPLTVTSAQKNPTAFYLCASSMDLAGGPAGELFFGEGSRLTVL.

This rearrangement joins TRBV6-5 to TRBJ2-7; unclear D gene. V was shortened by 4 bases and J by 2 bases, with 3 bases between the two germline ends. This CDR3 has 11 residues. Per the germline V gene, CDR1 is MNHEY and CDR2 is SVGAGI. CDR3 sequence (DNA): TGTGCCAGCAGTTCCGCCTACGAGCAGTACTTC. This translates into CASSSAYEQYF.

The rearrangement joins TRBV5-1 to TRBJ2-1; the D gene is possibly TRBD2 (6 bases). The germline V gene has CDR1 SGHRS and CDR2 YFSETQ. The CDR3 has 15 residues. Trimming took 4 bases from V and 4 from J, leaving 15 bases between them. The CDR3 sequence is CASSGGLDVYNEQFF. The CDR3, as DNA: TGCGCCAGCAGCGGGGGACTCGACGTATACAATGAGCAGTTCTTC.

The gene calls are TRBV27 and TRBJ2-7; the match to TRBD2 covers 12 bases. Unmatched junction bases numbered 11, after V lost 4 bases and J lost 4 bases. Germline CDR1 MNHEY, CDR2 SMNVEV (reference sequence). CDR3 size: 17 residues. CDR3 region: CASSSRTSGKRWYEQYF. The CDR3 region has the DNA TGTGCCAGCAGTTCTCGGACTAGCGGGAAGAGATGGTACGAGCAGTACTTC.

In this sample, this clone turned up once. The chain combines TRBV7-2 with TRBJ2-7, with 7 bases that match TRBD1. Germline V gene lookup returns CDR1 SGHTA and CDR2 FQGNSA. V shed 1 base and J 1 base; nucleotides not matched to a gene: 4. The CDR3 contains 15 residues. The DNA for the CDR3 is TGTGCCAGCAGCTTAGAGAGGGGGCGATCCTACGAGCAGTACTTC. It codes for CASSLERGRSYEQYF.

V gene TRBV19 combines with J gene TRBJ1-6, with 8 bases matching TRBD1. The trim removed 4 bases at V and 7 bases at J, leaving 3 bases unmatched. The CDR3 covers 14 residues. Germline V gene lookup returns CDR1 LNHDA and CDR2 SQIVND (reference sequence). The CDR3 loop reads CASSTQGGNSPLHF. The DNA of the CDR3 is TGTGCCAGTAGTACACAGGGGGGGAATTCACCCCTCCACTTT.

The chain has TRBV4-1 and TRBJ1-4; 10 bases are a match to TRBD1. CDR1 is MGHRA, CDR2 YSYEKL, per germline. V lost 0 bases, J lost 8 bases, and 6 bases stayed unmatched. The CDR3 has 16 residues. The CDR3 region is CASSQDPGQGFEKLFF. The CDR3 DNA reads as TGCGCCAGCAGCCAAGACCCGGGACAGGGGTTCGAAAAACTGTTTTTT.

The chain has TRBV10-3 and TRBJ1-4, with D maybe TRBD1 (5 bases). Germline-derived CDR1 and CDR2 are ENHRY and SYGVKD. V was shortened by 3 bases and J by 8 bases, with 13 bases between the two germline ends. The CDR3 is 14 amino acids. The chain's CDR3 is CAISDGQGNEKLFF. CDR3 coding DNA: TGTGCCATCAGTGATGGGCAGGGAAACGAAAAACTGTTTTTT.

The chain combines TRBV9 with TRBJ2-3, with D uncertain. The CDR3 has 14 residues. CDR1 is SGDLS and CDR2 is YYNGEE in the germline V gene. Trimming removed 2 bases from V and 0 bases from J, with 7 bases in between. CDR3 in amino acids: CASSVSTSTDTQYF. DNA for the CDR3: TGTGCCAGCAGCGTGTCGACTAGCACAGATACGCAGTATTTT.

The chain employs TRBV30 and TRBJ1-2; 7 nucleotides match TRBD1. V shed 5 bases, J shed 3 bases, and the junction held 15 bases outside the gene matches. Germline V gives CDR1 GTSNPN, CDR2 SVGIG (reference sequence). This CDR3 region has 16 residues. DNA of the CDR3: TGTGCCTGGGTACACAGGGGAGGAATGACGGACTATGGCTACACCTTC. It codes for CAWVHRGGMTDYGYTF.

In its sample, this clone was seen once. The chain joins TRBV9 to TRBJ1-5; D is undetermined. The V end was cut by 1 base, the J end by 7 bases, with 12 bases between. CDR1 and CDR2 from the germline V gene are SGDLS and YYNGEE. The CDR3 is 14 residues long. For the CDR3, the DNA is TGTGCCAGCAGCGTAAGCGCGGAAAAGCAGCCCCAGCATTTT. Amino acids: CASSVSAEKQPQHF.

V and J are TRBV24-1 and TRBJ2-3; 7 nucleotides align to TRBD2. V lost 3 bases and J lost 1; bases outside the gene matches: 9. The CDR3 has 17 residues. In germline, CDR1 is KGHDR, CDR2 SFDVKD. The DNA for the CDR3 is TGTGCCACCAGTGATCCCGGGGGGACGGGCCGCACAGATACGCAGTATTTT. Translated, it gives CATSDPGGTGRTDTQYF.

This rearrangement joins TRBV7-2 to TRBJ2-3; D remains ambiguous. The V end was cut by 1 base, the J end by 2 bases, with 4 bases between. The CDR3 has 13 amino acids. Germline CDR1 is SGHTA and CDR2 is FQGNSA. CDR3 nucleotide sequence: TGTGCCAGCAGCTTAGTAGTCACAGATACGCAGTATTTT. The encoded protein is CASSLVVTDTQYF.

The chain's CDR3 is CASSLESGGAYEQYF. DNA for the CDR3: TGTGCCAGCAGCTTAGAATCCGGCGGGGCTTACGAGCAGTACTTC. The chain joins TRBV11-3 to TRBJ2-7; TRBD2 is a possible D gene (6 bases). The CDR3 totals 15 residues. The V gene lost 0 bases and the J gene lost 4 bases, with 13 bases spanning the gap. Germline-derived CDR1 and CDR2 are SGHNT and YENEEA.

The genes are TRBV7-2 and TRBJ2-7, with TRBD1 as a possible D gene (6 bases). Germline V gives CDR1 SGHTA, CDR2 FQGNSA. V was trimmed by 5 bases and J by 3 bases, leaving 14 bases between them. CDR3 length equals 14 residues. The CDR3 spells CASSQDSVNYEQYF. The CDR3 nucleotides read TGTGCCAGCAGCCAGGACAGCGTGAACTACGAGCAGTACTTC. Full variable domain (remainder filled in from reference TRBV7-2 and TRBJ2-7): GAGVSQSPSNKVTEKGKDVELRCDPISGHTALYWYRQSLGQGLEFLIYFQGNSAPDKSGLPSDRFSAERTGGSVSTLTIQRTQQEDSAVYLCASSQDSVNYEQYFGPGTRLTVT.

The chain has TRBV7-6 and TRBJ2-2; 13 positions match TRBD2. Trimming cost V 4 bases and J 6 bases; bases outside gene matches: 11. The germline CDR1 and CDR2 sequences are SGHVS and FNYEAQ. The CDR3 is 18 residues long. DNA for the CDR3: TGTGCCAGCAGCTCACGAGGACTAGCGGGGGTAACACCCGGGGAGCTGTTTTTT. Residues: CASSSRGLAGVTPGELFF.

This clone has only a few counts. Other DNA sequences of this sample code for an identical CDR3. The rearrangement links TRBV5-6 to TRBJ1-1, with no clear D. There are 13 residues in the CDR3. V lost 0 bases and J 1 base, leaving 4 bases between the germline ends. Germline loops: CDR1 SGHDT, CDR2 YYEEEE. CDR3 sequence reads: CASSLGGNTEAFF. DNA for the CDR3: TGTGCCAGCAGCTTGGGCGGGAACACTGAAGCTTTCTTT.

This clone showed up just once. The V call is TRBV4-1, the J call TRBJ2-2; D might be TRBD2 (5 bases). The CDR3 runs to 16 residues. In germline, CDR1 is MGHRA, CDR2 YSYEKL. Trimming stripped 0 bases from V and 5 bases from J, with 13 bases between. Here the CDR3 DNA reads TGCGCCAGCAGCCAAGAAGAGGGAGAGTGGACCGGGGAGCTGTTTTTT. This encodes CASSQEEGEWTGELFF.

This chain connects TRBV5-1 to TRBJ1-1, with D hard to call. From germline, CDR1 is SGHRS and CDR2 YFSETQ. V was shortened by 0 bases and J by 5 bases, with 14 bases between the two germline ends. This CDR3 has 15 residues. In DNA form, the CDR3 reads TGCGCCAGCAGCTTGGATGGGGTCCCGGGGACTGAAGCTTTCTTT. Translating it yields CASSLDGVPGTEAFF. Variable domain in full (rest from reference TRBV5-1 and TRBJ1-1): KAGVTQTPRYLIKTRGQQVTLSCSPISGHRSVSWYQQTPGQGLQFLFEYFSETQRNKGNFPGRFSGRQFSNSRSEMNVSTLELGDSALYLCASSLDGVPGTEAFFGQGTRLTVV.

The chain links TRBV12-3 or TRBV12-4 to TRBJ1-2, with TRBD1 identical over 8 bases. The CDR3 spans 13 residues. J was trimmed by 8 bases and V by 5 bases; bases with no gene match: 7. In DNA form, the CDR3 reads TGTGCCAGCAGTCCGGACAGGGCGAGCGGCTACACCTTC. Its translation: CASSPDRASGYTF.

The chain employs TRBV6-5 and TRBJ1-2; a weak D match, TRBD1 (6 bases). The CDR3 runs 15 residues. CDR1 is MNHEY and CDR2 is SVGAGI in the germline V gene. V was cut by 6 bases and J by 4 bases, with 18 bases left in between. CDR3 sequence (DNA): TGTGCCAGCAGCCTGGCCCCAGGGGTGTCCTATGGCTACACCTTC. Residues: CASSLAPGVSYGYTF.

The chain carries TRBV14 and TRBJ2-5, with D tentatively TRBD1 (6 bases). This CDR3 region has 12 residues. Germline CDR1 reads SGHDN; CDR2 reads FVKESK. Trimming shortened V by 4 bases and J by 10 bases, and 13 bases separated the two germline ends. The CDR3 is CASSLSPRGQYF. The DNA of the CDR3 is TGTGCCAGCAGCCTTTCCCCCAGGGGCCAGTACTTC.